Included here is one TCR beta chain sequence, with context. The antigen is undetermined. The sample comes from a study of cytomegalovirus exposure and HLA in healthy donors. Study-level results: Some public TCRs appeared in many individuals, while most sequences were rare.

The V gene lost 4 bases and the J gene lost 7 bases, with 11 bases spanning the gap. CDR1 and CDR2 from the germline V gene are LNHDA and SQIVND (reference sequence). The CDR3 consists of 13 residues. Produced via immunoSEQ multiplex PCR; TCRdb's table is partial and in-frame only. The profile shows roughly 100,000 clones, roughly 85% of them singletons. This TCR was sampled from a man aged 18 to 30 in good health and CMV-seropositive. This chain links TRBV19 with TRBJ1-5; D is unclear. Input material: PBMCs. CDR3 sequence (DNA): TGTGCCAGTAGTACAACCGCCCAGCAGCCCCAGCATTTT. This sequence encodes CASSTTAQQPQHF.